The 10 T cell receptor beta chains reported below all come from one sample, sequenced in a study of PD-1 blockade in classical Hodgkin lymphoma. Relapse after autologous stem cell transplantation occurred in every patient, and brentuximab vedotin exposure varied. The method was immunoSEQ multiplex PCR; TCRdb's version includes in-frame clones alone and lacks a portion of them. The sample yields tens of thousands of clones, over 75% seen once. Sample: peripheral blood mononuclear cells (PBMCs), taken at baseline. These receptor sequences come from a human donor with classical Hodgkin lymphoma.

The CDR3 loop is CASSLLPTGGSEGYTF. DNA of the CDR3: TGTGCCAGCAGCTTACTTCCGACAGGGGGATCGGAAGGCTACACCTTC. J is TRBJ1-2 and V is TRBV5-8, with 9 bases aligning to TRBD1. The CDR3 runs to 16 residues. CDR1 SGHTS and CDR2 YDEGEE come from the germline V gene. Unmatched junction bases numbered 13, after V lost 2 bases and J lost 8 bases.

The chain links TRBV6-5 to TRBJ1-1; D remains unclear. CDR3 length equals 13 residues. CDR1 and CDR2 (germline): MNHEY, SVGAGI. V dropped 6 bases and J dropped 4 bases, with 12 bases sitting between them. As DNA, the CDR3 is TGTGCCAGCAGACTTGAGGTCGGCACTGAAGCTTTCTTT. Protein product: CASRLEVGTEAFF.

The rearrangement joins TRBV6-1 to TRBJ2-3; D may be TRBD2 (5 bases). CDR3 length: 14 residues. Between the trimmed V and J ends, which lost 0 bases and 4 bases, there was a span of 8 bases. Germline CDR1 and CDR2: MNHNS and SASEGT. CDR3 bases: TGTGCCAGCAGTGAAGCTCACGGGGCAGATACGCAGTATTTT. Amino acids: CASSEAHGADTQYF.

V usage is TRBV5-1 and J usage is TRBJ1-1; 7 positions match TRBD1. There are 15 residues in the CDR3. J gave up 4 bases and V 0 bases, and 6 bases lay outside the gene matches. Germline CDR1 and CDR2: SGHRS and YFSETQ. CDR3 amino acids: CASSLDSRGITEAFF. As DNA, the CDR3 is TGCGCCAGCAGCTTGGATTCCAGGGGGATCACTGAAGCTTTCTTT.

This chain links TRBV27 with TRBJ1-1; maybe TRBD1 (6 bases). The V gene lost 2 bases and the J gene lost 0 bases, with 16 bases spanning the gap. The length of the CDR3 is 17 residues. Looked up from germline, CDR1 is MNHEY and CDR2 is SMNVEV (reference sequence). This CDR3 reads CASSLGDINRLNTEAFF. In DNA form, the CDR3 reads TGTGCCAGCAGTTTAGGGGACATTAACAGGTTGAACACTGAAGCTTTCTTT.

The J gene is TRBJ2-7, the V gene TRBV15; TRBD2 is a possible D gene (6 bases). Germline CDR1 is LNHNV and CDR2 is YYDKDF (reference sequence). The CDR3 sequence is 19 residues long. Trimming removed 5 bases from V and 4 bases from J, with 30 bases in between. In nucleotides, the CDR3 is TGTGCCACCAGCCCCCGCAGCGGGTCGTGGCCGGATAATAAGTACGAGCAGTACGTC. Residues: CATSPRSGSWPDNKYEQYV.

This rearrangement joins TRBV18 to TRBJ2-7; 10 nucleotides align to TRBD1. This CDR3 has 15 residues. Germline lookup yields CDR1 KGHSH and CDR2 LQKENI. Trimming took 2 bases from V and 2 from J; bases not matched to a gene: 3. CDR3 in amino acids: CASSPGTGDPYEQYV. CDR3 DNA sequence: TGTGCCAGCTCACCAGGGACAGGGGACCCCTACGAGCAGTACGTC.

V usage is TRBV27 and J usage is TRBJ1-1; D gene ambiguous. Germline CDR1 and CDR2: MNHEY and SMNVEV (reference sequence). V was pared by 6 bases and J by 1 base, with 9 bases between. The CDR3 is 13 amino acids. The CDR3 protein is CASSNIENTEAFF. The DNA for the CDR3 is TGTGCCAGCAGCAATATAGAGAACACTGAAGCTTTCTTT.

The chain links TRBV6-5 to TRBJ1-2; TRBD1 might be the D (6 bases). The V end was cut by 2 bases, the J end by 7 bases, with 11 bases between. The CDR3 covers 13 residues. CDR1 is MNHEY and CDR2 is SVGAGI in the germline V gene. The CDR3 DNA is TGTGCCAGCAGTTACGACAGGTCTTCTGGCTACACCTTC. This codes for CASSYDRSSGYTF.

In DNA form, the CDR3 reads TGTGCCAGCAGTTACTCCCTAACACTGTCGGAGCTGTTTTTT. Translated, it gives CASSYSLTLSELFF. The genes are TRBV6-5 and TRBJ2-2; D is unresolved. Trimming left V 0 bases short and J 10 bases short, with 12 bases between. Germline CDR1 is MNHEY and CDR2 is SVGAGI. The CDR3 consists of 14 residues.